Listed here is a single T cell receptor (beta chain). The antigen is not known. These data are taken from a study of shared clonotypes between healthy human individuals. TCRdb's copy holds only in-frame clones and misses some; the assay was immunoSEQ multiplex PCR. The sample yields 520,000 or so clones, 60% to 85% seen once. Germline-derived CDR1 and CDR2 are LNHNV and YYDKDF (reference sequence). The CDR3 runs to 14 residues. V lost 8 bases, J lost 10 bases, and 10 bases stayed unmatched. The study's findings and limits: The low donor count limited represented genetic and exposure-history diversity. Clonotype sharing levels among donors were expected to vary with sequencing depth.

The genes are TRBV15 and TRBJ2-1; 11 bases fit TRBD2. The sequence came from a woman in her thirties or forties in good health. Some clones in this sample may be carry-over from other donors' samples. The specimen was PBMCs. The chain's CDR3 is CATRPGTSGVEQFF. In DNA, the CDR3 is TGTGCCACCCGCCCCGGGACTAGCGGTGTCGAGCAGTTCTTC.